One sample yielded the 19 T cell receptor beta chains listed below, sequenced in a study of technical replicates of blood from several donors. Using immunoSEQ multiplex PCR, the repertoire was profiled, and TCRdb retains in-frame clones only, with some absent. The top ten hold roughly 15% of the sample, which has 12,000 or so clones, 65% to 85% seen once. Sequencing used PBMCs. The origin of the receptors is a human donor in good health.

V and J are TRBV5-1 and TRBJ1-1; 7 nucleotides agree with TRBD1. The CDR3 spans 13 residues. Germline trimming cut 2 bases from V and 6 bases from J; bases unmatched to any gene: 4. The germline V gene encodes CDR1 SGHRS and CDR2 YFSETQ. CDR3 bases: TGCGCCAGCAGCTTAGGGGGCCTACCTGAAGCTTTCTTT. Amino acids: CASSLGGLPEAFF.

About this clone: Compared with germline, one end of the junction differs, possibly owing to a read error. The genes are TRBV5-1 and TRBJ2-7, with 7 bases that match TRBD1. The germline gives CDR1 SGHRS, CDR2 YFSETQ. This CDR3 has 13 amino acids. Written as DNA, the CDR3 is TGCGCCAGCAGCTTGGGGGGGAGACAGGGACCGAACTTC. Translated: CASSLGGRQGPNF.

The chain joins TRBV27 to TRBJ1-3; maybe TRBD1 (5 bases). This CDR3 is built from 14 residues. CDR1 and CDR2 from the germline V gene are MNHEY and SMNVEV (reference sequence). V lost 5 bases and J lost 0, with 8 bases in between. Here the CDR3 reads CASSAGNSGNTIYF. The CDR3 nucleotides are TGTGCCAGCAGTGCAGGGAACTCTGGAAACACCATATATTTT.

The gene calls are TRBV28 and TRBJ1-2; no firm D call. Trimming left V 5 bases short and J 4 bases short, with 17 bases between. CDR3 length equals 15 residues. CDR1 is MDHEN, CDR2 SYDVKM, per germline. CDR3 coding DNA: TGTGCCAGCAGTCCAACCGGGCCAGAGGGCTATGGCTACACCTTC. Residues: CASSPTGPEGYGYTF.

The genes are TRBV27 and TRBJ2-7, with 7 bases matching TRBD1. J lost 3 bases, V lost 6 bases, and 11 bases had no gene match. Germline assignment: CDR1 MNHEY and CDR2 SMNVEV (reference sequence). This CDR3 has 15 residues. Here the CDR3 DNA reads TGTGCCAGCAGGGAAGGGGGCCGATATATCTACGAGCAGTACTTC. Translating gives CASREGGRYIYEQYF.

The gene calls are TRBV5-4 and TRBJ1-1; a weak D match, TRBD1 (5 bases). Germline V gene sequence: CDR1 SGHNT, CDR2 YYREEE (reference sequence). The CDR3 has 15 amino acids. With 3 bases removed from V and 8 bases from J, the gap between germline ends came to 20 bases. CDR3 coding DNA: TGTGCCAGCAGCTCACTTGACTTAGACAGCGTCGAAGCTTTCTTT. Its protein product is CASSSLDLDSVEAFF.

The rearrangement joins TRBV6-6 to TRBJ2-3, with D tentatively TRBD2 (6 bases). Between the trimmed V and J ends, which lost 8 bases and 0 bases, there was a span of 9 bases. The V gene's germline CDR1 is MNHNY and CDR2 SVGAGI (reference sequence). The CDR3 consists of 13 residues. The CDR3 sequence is CASAGTSTDTQYF. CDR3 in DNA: TGTGCCAGCGCAGGGACTAGCACAGATACGCAGTATTTT.

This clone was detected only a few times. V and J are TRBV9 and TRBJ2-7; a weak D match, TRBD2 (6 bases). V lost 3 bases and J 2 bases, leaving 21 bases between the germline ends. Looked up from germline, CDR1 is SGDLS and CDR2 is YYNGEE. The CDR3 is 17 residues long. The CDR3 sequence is CASSATLGGFRPYEQYF. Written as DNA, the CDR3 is TGTGCCAGCAGCGCCACCCTTGGGGGGTTCAGGCCCTACGAGCAGTACTTC.

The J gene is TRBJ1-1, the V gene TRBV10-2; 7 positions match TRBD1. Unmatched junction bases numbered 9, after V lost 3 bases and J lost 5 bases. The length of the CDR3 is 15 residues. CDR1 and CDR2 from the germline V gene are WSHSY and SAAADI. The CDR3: CASSEPTGRGTEAFF. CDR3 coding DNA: TGCGCCAGCAGTGAACCGACAGGGCGGGGAACTGAAGCTTTCTTT.

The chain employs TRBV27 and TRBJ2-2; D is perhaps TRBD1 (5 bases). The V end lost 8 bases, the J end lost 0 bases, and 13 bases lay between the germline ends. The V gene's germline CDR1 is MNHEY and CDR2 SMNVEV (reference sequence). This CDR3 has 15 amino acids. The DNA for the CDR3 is TGTGCCAGCGGGGCTCTTCGTGCGAACACCGGGGAGCTGTTTTTT. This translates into CASGALRANTGELFF.

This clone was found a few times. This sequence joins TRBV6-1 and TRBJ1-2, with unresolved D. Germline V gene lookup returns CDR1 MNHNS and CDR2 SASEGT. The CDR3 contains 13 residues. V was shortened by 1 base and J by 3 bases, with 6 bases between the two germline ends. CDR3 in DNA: TGTGCCAGCAGTGAAGGGCAGTACTATGGCTACACCTTC. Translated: CASSEGQYYGYTF.

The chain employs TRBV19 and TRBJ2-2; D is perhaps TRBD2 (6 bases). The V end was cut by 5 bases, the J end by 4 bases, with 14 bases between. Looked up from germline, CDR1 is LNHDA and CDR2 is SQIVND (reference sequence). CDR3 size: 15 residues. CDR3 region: CASSGQRVGTGELFF. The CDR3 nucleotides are TGTGCCAGTAGTGGGCAGCGGGTCGGCACCGGGGAGCTGTTTTTT.

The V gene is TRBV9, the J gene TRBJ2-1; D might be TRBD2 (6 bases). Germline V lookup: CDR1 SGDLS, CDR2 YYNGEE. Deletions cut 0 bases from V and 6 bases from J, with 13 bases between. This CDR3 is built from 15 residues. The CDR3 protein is CASSVGAGTTNEQFF. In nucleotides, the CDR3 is TGTGCCAGCAGCGTAGGGGCGGGAACGACCAATGAGCAGTTCTTC.

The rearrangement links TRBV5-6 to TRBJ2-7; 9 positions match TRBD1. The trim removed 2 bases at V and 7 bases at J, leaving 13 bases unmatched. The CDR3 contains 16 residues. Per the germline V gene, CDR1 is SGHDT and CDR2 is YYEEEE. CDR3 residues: CASSFLPGQGSGEQYF. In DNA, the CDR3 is TGTGCCAGCAGCTTCTTACCGGGACAGGGCAGCGGTGAGCAGTACTTC.

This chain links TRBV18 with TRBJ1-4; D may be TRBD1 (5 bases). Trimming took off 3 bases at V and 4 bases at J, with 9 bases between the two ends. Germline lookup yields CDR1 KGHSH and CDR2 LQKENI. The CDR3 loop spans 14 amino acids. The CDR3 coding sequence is TGTGCCAGCTCACCCAACGGGGGTAATGAAAAACTGTTTTTT. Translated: CASSPNGGNEKLFF.

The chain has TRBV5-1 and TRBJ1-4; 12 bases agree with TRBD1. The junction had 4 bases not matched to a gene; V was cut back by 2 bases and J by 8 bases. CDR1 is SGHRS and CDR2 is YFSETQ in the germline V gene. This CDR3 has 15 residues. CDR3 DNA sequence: TGCGCCAGCAGCTTCGGGACAGGGGGCCGGGAAAAACTGTTTTTT. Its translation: CASSFGTGGREKLFF.

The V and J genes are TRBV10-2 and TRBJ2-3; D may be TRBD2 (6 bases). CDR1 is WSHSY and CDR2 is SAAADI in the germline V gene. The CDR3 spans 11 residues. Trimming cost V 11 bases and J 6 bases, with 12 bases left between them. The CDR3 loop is CAAGPGDTQYF. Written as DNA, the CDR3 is TGCGCCGCGGGGCCGGGGGATACGCAGTATTTT.

The CDR3 coding sequence is TGTGCCTGGAGGGCAGGGGGCTGGGATGAGCAGTTCTTC. This encodes CAWRAGGWDEQFF. The V gene is TRBV30, the J gene TRBJ2-1, with TRBD1 matching over 8 bases. Germline CDR1 reads GTSNPN; CDR2 reads SVGIG (reference sequence). The CDR3 is 13 residues long. V shed 3 bases, J shed 8 bases, and the junction held 6 bases outside the gene matches. Looking up the rest from reference TRBV30 and TRBJ2-1 gives the full variable domain: SQTIHQWPATLVQPVGSPLSLECTVEGTSNPNLYWYRQAAGRGLQLLFYSVGIGQISSEVPQNLSASRPQDRQFILSSKKLLLSDSGFYLCAWRAGGWDEQFFGPGTRLTVL.

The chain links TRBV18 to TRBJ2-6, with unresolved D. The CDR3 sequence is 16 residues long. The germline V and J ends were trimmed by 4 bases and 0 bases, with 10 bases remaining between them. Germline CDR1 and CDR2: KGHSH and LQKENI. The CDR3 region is CASSLTQVSGANVLTF. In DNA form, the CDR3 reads TGTGCCAGCTCACTCACGCAGGTCTCTGGGGCCAACGTCCTGACTTTC.